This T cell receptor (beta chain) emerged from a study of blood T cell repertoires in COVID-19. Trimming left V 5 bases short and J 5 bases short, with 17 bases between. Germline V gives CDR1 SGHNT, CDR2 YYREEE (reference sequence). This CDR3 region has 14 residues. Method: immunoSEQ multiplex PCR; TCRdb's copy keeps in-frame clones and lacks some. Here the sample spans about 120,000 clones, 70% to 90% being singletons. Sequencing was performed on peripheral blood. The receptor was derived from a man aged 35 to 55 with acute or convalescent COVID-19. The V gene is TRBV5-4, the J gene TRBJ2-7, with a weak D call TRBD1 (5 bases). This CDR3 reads CASSLTVSQDEQYF. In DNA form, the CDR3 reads TGTGCCAGCAGTCTGACAGTGAGTCAGGACGAGCAGTACTTC.